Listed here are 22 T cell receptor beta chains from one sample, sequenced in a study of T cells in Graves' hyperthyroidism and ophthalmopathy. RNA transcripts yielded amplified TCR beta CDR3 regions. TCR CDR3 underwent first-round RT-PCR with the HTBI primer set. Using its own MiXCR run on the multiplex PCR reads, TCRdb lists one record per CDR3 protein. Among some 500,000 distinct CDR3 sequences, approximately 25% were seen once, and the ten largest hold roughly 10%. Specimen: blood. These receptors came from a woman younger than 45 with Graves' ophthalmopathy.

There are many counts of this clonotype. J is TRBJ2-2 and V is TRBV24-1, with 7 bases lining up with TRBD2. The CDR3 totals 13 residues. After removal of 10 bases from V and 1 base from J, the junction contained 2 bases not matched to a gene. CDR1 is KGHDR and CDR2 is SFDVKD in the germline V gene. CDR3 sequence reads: CATRERNTGELFF. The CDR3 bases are TGTGCCACGCGGGAGCGGAACACCGGGGAGCTGTTTTTT.

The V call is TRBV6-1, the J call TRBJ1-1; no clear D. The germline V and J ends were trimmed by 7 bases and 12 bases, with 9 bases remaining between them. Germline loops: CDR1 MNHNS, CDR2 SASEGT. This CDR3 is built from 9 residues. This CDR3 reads CASTSEPFF. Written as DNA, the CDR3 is TGTGCCAGCACCTCAGAACCTTTCTTT.

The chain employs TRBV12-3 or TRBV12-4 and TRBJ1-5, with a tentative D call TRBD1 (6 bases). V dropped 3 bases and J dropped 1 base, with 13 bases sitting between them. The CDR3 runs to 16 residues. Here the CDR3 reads CASSFGNRESNQPQHF. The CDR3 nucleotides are TGTGCCAGCAGTTTCGGTAACAGGGAAAGCAATCAGCCCCAGCATTTT.

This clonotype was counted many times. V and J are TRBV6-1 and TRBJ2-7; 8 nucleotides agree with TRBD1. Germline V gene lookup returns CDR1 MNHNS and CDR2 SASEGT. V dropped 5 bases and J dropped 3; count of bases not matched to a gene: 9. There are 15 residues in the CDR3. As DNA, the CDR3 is TGTGCCAGCAGTCGTGAACCGGGGACAGGCTACGAGCAGTACTTC. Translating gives CASSREPGTGYEQYF.

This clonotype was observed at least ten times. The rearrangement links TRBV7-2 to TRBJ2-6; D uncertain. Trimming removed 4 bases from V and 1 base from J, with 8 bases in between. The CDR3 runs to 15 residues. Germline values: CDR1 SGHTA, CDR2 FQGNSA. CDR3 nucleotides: TGTGCCAGCAGCTCGCAGGTTTCTGGGGCCAACGTCCTGACTTTC. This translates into CASSSQVSGANVLTF.

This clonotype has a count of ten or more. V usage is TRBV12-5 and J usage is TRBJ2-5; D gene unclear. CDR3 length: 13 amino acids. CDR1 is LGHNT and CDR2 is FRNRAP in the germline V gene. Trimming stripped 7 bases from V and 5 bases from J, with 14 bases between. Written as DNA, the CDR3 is TGTGCTAGTGCCCCGATGGGGATGGAGACCCAGTACTTC. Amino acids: CASAPMGMETQYF.

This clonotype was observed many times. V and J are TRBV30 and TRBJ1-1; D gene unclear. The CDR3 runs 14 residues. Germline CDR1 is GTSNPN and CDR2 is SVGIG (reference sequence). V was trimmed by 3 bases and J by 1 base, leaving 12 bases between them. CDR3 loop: CAWRAQTENTEAFF. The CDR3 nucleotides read TGTGCCTGGAGGGCCCAGACGGAGAACACTGAAGCTTTCTTT.

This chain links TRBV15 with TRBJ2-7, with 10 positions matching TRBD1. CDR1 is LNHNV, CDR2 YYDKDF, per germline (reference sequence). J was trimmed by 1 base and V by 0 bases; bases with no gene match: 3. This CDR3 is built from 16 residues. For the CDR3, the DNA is TGTGCCACCAGCAGAGATCCGGGACAGGGGTCCTACGAGCAGTACTTC. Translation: CATSRDPGQGSYEQYF.

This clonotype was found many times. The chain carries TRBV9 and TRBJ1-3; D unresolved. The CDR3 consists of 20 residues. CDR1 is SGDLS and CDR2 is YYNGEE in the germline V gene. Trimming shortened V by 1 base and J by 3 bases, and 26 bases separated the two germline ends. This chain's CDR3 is CASSVIPDLTILKGGNTIYF. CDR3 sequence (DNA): TGTGCCAGCAGCGTAATTCCGGACCTGACTATCCTTAAAGGTGGAAACACCATATATTTT.

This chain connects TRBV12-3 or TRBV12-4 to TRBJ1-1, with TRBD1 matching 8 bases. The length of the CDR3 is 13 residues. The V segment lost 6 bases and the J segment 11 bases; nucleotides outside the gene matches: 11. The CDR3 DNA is TGTGCCAGCAGCGGACAGGGTAATCGTATCGCTTTCTTT. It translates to CASSGQGNRIAFF.

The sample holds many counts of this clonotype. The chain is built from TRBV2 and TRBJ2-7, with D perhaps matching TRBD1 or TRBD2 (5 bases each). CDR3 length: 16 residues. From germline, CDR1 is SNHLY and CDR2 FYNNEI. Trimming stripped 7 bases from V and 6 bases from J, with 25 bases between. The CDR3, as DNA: TGTGCCAGCATCCTACCCCCATGGTTGGCAGGGAGCGAGCAGTACTTC. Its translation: CASILPPWLAGSEQYF.

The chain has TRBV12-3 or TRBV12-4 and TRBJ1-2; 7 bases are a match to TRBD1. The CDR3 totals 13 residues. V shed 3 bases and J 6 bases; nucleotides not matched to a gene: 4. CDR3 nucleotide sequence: TGTGCCAGCAGTTTTAACAGGGGCCATGGCTACACCTTC. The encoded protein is CASSFNRGHGYTF.

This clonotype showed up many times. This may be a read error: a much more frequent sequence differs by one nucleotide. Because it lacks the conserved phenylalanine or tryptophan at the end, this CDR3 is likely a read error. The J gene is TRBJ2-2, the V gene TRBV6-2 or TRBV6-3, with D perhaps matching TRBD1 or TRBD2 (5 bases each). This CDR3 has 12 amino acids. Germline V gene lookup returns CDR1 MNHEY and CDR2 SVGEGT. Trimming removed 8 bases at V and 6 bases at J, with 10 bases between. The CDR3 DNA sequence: TGTGCCAGCCGTCGGGGCTCCGGGGAGCTGTTTTAT. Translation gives CASRRGSGELFY.

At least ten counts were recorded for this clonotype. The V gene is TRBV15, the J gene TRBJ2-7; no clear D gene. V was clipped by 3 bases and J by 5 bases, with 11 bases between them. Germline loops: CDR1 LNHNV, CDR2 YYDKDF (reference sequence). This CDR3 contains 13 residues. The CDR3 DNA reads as TGTGCCACCAGCAGTGGCCGGGTCCACGAGCAGTACTTC. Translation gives CATSSGRVHEQYF.

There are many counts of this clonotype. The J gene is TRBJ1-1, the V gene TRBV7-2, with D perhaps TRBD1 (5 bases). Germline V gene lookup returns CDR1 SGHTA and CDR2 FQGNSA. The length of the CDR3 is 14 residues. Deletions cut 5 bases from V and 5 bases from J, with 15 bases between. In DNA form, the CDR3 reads TGTGCCAGCAGCCAAACCAGGGTCTTGACTGAAGCTTTCTTT. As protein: CASSQTRVLTEAFF.

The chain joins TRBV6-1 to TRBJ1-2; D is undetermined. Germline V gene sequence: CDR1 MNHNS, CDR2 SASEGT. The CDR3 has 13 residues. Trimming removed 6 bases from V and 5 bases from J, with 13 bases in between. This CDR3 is CASSRGLPYGYTF. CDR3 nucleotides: TGTGCCAGCAGCCGAGGACTGCCGTATGGCTACACCTTC.

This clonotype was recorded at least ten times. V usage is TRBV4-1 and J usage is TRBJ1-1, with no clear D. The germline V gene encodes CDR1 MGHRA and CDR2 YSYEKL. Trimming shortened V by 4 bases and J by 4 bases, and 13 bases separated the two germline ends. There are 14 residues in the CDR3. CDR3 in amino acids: CASSRVRGGTEAFF. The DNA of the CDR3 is TGCGCCAGCAGCCGCGTCCGTGGAGGCACTGAAGCTTTCTTT.

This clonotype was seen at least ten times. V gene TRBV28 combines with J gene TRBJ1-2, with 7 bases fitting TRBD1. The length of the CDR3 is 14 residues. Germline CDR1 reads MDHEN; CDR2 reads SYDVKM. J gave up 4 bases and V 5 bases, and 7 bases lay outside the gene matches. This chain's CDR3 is CASSTIDRVYGYTF. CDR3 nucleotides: TGTGCCAGCAGTACCATTGACAGGGTCTATGGCTACACCTTC.

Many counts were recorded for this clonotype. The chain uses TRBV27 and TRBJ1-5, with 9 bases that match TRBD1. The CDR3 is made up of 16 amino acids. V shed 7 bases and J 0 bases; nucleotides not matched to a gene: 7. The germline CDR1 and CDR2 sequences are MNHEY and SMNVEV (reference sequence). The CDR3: CASKRTGEVSNQPQHF. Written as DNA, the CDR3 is TGTGCCAGCAAACGGACAGGGGAGGTTAGCAATCAGCCCCAGCATTTT.

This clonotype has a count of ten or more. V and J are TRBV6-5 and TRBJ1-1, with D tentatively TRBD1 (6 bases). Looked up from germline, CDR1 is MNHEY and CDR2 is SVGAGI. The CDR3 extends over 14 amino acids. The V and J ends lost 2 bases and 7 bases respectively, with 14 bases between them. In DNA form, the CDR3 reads TGTGCCAGCAGTTACACTACAGGGTTGGGTGAAGCTTTCTTT. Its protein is CASSYTTGLGEAFF.

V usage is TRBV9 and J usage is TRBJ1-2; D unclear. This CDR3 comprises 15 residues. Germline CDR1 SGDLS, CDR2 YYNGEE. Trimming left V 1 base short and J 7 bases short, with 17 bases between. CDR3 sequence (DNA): TGTGCCAGCAGCGTACCCGGCGCGGGGTCGGCTGGCTACACCTTC. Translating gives CASSVPGAGSAGYTF.

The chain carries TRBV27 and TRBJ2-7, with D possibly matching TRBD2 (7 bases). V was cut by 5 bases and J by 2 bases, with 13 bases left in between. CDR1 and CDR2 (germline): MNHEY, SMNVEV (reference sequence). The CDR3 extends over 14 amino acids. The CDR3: CASSRGAGAYEQYF. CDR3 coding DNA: TGTGCCAGCAGTCGGGGGGCAGGGGCCTACGAGCAGTACTTC.